The entry that follows covers one T cell receptor beta chain sequence. Sequenced by immunoSEQ multiplex PCR; TCRdb stores in-frame clones only, minus some. The sample lists roughly 30,000 clones, 82% occurring once. Regarding treatment: preoperative locoregional IRX-2 cytokine immunotherapy. CDR3 length: 14 amino acids. The germline V and J ends were trimmed by 1 base and 4 bases, with 9 bases remaining between them. The germline V gene has CDR1 SGHNT and CDR2 YENEEA. The data originate from a study of preoperative IRX-2 immunotherapy in early breast cancer. The origin of this receptor is a human donor with breast cancer. V usage is TRBV11-3 and J usage is TRBJ2-3; D not resolved. This material was acquired from a patient treated with IRX-2 immunotherapy. DNA of the CDR3: TGTGCCAGCAGCTTAGGCCCCTACGCAGATACGCAGTATTTT. Its protein product is CASSLGPYADTQYF.